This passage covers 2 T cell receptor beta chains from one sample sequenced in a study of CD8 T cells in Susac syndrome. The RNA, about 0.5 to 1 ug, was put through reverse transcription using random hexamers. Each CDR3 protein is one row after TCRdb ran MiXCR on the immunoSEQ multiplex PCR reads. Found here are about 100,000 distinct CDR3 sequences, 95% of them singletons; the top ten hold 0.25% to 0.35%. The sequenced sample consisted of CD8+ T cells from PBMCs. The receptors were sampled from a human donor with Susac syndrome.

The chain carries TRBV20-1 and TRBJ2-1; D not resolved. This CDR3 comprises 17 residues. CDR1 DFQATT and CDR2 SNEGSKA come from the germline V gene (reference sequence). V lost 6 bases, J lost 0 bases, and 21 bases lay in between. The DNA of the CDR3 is TGCAGTGCCTTGGCGGTTAACGACCGAAGCTCCTACAATGAGCAGTTCTTC. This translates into CSALAVNDRSSYNEQFF.

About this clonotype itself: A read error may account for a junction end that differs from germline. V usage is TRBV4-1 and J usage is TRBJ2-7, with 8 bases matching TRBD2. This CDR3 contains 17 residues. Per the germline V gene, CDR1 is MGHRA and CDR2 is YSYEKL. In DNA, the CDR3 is TGCGCCAGCAGCCAAGGTCCTCGAAGCGGGAGCTCCTACGAGCAATACTTC. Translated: CASSQGPRSGSSYEQYF.